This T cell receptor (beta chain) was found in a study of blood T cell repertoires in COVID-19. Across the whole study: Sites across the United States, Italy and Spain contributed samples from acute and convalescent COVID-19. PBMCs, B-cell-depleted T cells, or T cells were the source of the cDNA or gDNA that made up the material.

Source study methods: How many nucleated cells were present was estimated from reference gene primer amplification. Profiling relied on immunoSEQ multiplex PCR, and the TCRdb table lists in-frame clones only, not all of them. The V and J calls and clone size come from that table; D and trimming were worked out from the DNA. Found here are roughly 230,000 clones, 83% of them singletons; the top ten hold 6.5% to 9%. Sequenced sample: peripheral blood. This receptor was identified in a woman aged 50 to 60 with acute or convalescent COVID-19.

The DNA of the CDR3 is TGCAGTGCTAGTCTGGCGGGGGGCCGCTCTGGAAACACCATATATTTT. Amino acid sequence: CSASLAGGRSGNTIYF. The genes are TRBV20-1 and TRBJ1-3; TRBD1 might be the D (6 bases). The germline CDR1 and CDR2 sequences are DFQATT and SNEGSKA (reference sequence). The length of the CDR3 is 16 residues. Trimming stripped 3 bases from V and 0 bases from J, with 15 bases between.